This entry is about one TCR beta chain. Its specificity is unknown. The CDR3 is made up of 15 amino acids. In germline, CDR1 is MNHNS, CDR2 SASEGT. The J segment lost 2 bases and the V segment lost 6 bases, leaving 7 bases of the junction unmatched. TCRdb reanalysed the reads using MiXCR and keeps one entry per CDR3 protein. This table has approximately 1,000,000 distinct CDR3 sequences, about 33% appearing once. These data originate in a study of T cell repertoires in cytomegalovirus infection. Study context: Both a matching HLA type and CMV infection were indicated by public TCR beta signatures.

Study-level findings and limits: Summed frequency of shared TCR beta families picked out CMV carriers who also had the relevant HLA.

The material was cultured CD8+ T cells from PBMCs, obtained from culture after CMV antigen stimulation. The chain uses TRBV6-1 and TRBJ2-1; 7 nucleotides agree with TRBD2. The clonotype was recovered from a human donor in good health (CMV status not recorded). Some clones in this sample may be carry-over from other donors' samples. The CDR3 region is CASSTGLDPYNEQFF. For the CDR3, the DNA is TGTGCCAGCAGCACTGGACTAGACCCCTACAATGAGCAGTTCTTC.